Given below is one TCR beta chain in context. Its target is not known. Unique molecular identifiers were built into the TCRbeta library. TCRdb re-analysed the PCR reads in MiXCR, keeping a single row per CDR3 protein. The sample includes under 100,000 distinct CDR3 sequences, 15% to 18% seen only once; the top ten take around a fifth. The sample originates from a study of T-cell reconstitution after alpha-beta-depleted transplantation in children. Study-wide points: Reported findings indicate that, about two months after transplant, alpha-beta T cells came from several hundred expanded clones, which were derived from non-depleted graft cells.

CDR1 LNHNV and CDR2 YYDKDF come from the germline V gene (reference sequence). The trim removed 1 base at V and 3 bases at J, leaving 11 bases unmatched. The CDR3 spans 17 residues. The specimen comprised PBMCs, mostly from graft donor cells, sampled 180 days after TCRalphabeta/CD19-depleted stem cell transplant. The origin of this receptor is a male patient aged 2-9 years who had a stem cell transplant for acute lymphoblastic leukemia, so the T cells may come from the graft donor. The chain carries TRBV15 and TRBJ1-1; 7 bases agree with TRBD1. This CDR3 reads CATSRALTGFGDTEAFF. The CDR3 DNA follows: TGTGCCACCAGCAGAGCCCTGACAGGGTTCGGCGACACTGAAGCTTTCTTT.